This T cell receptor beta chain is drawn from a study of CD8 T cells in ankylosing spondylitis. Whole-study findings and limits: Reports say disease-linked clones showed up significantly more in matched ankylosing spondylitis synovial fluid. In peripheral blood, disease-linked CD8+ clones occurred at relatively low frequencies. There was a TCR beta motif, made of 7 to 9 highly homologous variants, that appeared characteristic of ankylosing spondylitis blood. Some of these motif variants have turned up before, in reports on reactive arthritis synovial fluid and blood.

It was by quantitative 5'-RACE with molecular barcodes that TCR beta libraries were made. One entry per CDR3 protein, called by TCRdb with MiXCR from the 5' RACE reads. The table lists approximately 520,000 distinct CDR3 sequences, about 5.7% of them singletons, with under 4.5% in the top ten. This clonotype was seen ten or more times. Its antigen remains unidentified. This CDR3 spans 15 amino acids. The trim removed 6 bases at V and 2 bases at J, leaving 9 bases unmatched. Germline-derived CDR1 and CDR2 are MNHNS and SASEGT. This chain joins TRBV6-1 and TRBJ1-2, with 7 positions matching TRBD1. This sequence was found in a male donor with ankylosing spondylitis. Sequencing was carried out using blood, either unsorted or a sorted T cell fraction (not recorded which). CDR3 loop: CASRLTGSVNYGYTF. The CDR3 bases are TGTGCCAGCAGATTGACAGGGAGCGTGAACTATGGCTACACCTTC.